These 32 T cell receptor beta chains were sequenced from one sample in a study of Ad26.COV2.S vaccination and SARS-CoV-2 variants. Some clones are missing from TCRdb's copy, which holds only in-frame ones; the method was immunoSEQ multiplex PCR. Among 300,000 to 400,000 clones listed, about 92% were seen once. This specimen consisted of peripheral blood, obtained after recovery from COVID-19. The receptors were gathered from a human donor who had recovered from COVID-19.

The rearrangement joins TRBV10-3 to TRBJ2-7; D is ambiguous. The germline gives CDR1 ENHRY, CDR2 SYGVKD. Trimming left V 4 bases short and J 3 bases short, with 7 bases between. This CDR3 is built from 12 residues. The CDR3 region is CAISGGDYEQYF. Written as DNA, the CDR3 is TGTGCCATCAGTGGCGGAGACTACGAGCAGTACTTC.

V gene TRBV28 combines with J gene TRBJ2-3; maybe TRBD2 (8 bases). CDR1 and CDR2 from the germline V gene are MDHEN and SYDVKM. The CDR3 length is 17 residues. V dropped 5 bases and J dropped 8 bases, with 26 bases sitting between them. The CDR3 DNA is TGTGCCAGCAGTCCACACGAGGGGGCGGGGGGAAAGGGTACGCAGTATTTT. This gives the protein CASSPHEGAGGKGTQYF.

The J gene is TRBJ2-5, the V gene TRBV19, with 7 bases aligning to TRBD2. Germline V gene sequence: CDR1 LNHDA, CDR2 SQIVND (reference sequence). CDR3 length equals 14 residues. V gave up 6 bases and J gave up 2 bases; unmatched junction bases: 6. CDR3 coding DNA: TGTGCCAGTAGCCCTTCGGGGGGTCAAGAGACCCAGTACTTC. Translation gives CASSPSGGQETQYF.

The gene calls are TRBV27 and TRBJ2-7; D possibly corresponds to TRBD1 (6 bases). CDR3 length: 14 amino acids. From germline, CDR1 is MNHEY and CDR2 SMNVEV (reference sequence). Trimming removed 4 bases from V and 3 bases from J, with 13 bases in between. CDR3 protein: CASSSVGARYEQYF. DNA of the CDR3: TGTGCCAGCAGTTCTGTGGGGGCGCGCTACGAGCAGTACTTC.

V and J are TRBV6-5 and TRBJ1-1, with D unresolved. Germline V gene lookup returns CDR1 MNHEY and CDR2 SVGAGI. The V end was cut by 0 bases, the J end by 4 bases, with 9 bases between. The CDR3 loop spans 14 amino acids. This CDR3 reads CASSYSRPGTEAFF. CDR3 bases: TGTGCCAGCAGTTACTCGAGGCCTGGCACTGAAGCTTTCTTT.

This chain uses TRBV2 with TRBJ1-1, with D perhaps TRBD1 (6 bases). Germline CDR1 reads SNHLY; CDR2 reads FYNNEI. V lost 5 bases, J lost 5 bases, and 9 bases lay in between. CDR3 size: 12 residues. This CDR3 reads CASSYRVTEAFF. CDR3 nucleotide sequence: TGTGCCAGCAGTTACAGGGTTACTGAAGCTTTCTTT.

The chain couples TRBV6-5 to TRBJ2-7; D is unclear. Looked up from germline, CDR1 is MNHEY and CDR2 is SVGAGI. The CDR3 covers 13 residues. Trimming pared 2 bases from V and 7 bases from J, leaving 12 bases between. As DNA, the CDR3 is TGTGCCAGCAGTTACGGAGAGCGCGCAGAGCAGTACTTC. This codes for CASSYGERAEQYF.

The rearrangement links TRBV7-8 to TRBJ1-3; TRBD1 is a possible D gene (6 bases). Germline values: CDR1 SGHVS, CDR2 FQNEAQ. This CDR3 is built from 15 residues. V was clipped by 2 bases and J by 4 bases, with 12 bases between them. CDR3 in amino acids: CASSLMGTTGNTIYF. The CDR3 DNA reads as TGTGCCAGCAGCTTAATGGGGACAACGGGAAACACCATATATTTT. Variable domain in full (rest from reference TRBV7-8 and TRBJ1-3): GAGVSQSPRYKVAKRGQDVALRCDPISGHVSLFWYQQALGQGPEFLTYFQNEAQLDKSGLPSDRFFAERPEGSVSTLKIQRTQQEDSAVYLCASSLMGTTGNTIYFGEGSWLTVV.

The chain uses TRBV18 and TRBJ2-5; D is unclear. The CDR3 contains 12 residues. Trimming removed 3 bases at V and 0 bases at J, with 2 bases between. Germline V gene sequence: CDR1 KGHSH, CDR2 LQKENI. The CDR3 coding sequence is TGTGCCAGCTCACCGTACCAAGAGACCCAGTACTTC. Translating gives CASSPYQETQYF.

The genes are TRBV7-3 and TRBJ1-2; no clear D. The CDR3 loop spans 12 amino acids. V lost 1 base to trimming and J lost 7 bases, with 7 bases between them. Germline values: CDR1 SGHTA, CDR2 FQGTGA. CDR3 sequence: CASSLNGVGYTF. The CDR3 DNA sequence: TGTGCCAGCAGCTTAAATGGCGTTGGCTACACCTTC.

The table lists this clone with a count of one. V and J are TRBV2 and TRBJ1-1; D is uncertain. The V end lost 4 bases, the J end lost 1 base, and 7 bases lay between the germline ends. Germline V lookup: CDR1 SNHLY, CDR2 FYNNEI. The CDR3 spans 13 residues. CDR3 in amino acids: CASSAGRNTEAFF. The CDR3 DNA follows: TGTGCCAGCAGTGCCGGGAGGAACACTGAAGCTTTCTTT.

Written as DNA, the CDR3 is TGTGCCAGCAGTCGGGAGGGGCGGAGATACACTGAAGCTTTCTTT. Translation gives CASSREGRRYTEAFF. The chain recombines TRBV25-1 with TRBJ1-1, with D perhaps matching TRBD1 (5 bases). The CDR3 covers 15 residues. In germline, CDR1 is MGHDK, CDR2 SYGVNS. The V and J ends lost 5 bases and 3 bases respectively, with 16 bases between them.

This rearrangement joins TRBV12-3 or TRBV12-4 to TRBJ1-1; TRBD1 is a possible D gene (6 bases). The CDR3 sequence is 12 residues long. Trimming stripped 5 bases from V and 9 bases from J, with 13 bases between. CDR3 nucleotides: TGTGCCAGCAGTGACGGACAGACTCAAGCTTTCTTT. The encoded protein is CASSDGQTQAFF.

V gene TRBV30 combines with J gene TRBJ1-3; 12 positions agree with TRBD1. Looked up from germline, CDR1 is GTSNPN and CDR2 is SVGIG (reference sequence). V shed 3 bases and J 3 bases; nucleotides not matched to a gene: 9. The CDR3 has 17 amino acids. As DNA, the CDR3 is TGTGCCTGGAGGACCCCCGGGACAGGGGGCTTTGGAAACACCATATATTTT. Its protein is CAWRTPGTGGFGNTIYF.

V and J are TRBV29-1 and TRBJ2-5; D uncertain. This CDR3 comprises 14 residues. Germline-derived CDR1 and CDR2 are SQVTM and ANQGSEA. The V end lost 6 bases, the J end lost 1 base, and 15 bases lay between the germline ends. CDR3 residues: CSVTPPPVQETQYF. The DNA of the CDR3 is TGCAGCGTCACCCCACCCCCAGTCCAAGAGACCCAGTACTTC.

The chain's CDR3 is CASSPGLARIETQYF. DNA for the CDR3: TGTGCCAGCAGCCCGGGACTAGCTCGGATAGAGACCCAGTACTTC. The rearrangement links TRBV14 to TRBJ2-5, with 9 bases identical to TRBD2. V trimming: 4 bases; J trimming: 4 bases; junction bases outside the gene matches: 7. Germline V gene lookup returns CDR1 SGHDN and CDR2 FVKESK. The CDR3 is made up of 15 amino acids.

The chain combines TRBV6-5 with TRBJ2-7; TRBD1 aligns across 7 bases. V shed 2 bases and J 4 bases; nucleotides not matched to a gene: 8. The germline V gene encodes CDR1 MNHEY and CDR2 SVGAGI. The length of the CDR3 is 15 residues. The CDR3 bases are TGTGCCAGCAGTTACGGGGTACAGGGGCTATACGAGCAGTACTTC. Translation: CASSYGVQGLYEQYF.

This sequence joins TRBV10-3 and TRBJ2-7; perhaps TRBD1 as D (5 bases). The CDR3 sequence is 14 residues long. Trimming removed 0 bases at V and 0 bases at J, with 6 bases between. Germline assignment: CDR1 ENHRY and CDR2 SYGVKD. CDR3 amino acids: CAISESGASYEQYF. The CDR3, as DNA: TGTGCCATCAGTGAGTCTGGGGCCTCCTACGAGCAGTACTTC.

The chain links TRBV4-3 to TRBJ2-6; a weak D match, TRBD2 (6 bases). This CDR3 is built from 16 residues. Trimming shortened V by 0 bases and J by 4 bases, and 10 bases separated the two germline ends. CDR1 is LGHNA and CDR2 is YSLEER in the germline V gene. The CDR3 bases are TGCGCCAGCAGCCAAGATCCAGGGAGGGGGGCCAACGTCCTGACTTTC. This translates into CASSQDPGRGANVLTF.

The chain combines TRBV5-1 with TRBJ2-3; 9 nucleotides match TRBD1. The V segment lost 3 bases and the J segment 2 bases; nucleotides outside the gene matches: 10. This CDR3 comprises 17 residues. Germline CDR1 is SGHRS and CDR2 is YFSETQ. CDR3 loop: CASSSQTGTGFTDTQYF. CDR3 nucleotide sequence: TGCGCCAGCAGCTCCCAGACCGGGACAGGGTTCACAGATACGCAGTATTTT. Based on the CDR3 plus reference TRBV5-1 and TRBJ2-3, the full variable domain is KAGVTQTPRYLIKTRGQQVTLSCSPISGHRSVSWYQQTPGQGLQFLFEYFSETQRNKGNFPGRFSGRQFSNSRSEMNVSTLELGDSALYLCASSSQTGTGFTDTQYFGPGTRLTVL.

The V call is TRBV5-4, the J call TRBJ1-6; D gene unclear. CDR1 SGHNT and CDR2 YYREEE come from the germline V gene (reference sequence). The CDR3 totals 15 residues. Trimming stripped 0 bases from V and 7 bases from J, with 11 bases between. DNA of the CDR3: TGTGCCAGCAGCTTGGAGGGCAGGAGCAATTCACCCCTCCACTTT. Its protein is CASSLEGRSNSPLHF.

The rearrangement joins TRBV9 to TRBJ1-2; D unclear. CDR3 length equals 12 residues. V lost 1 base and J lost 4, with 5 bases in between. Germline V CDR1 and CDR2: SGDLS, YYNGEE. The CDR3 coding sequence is TGTGCCAGCAGCGTATCTACCTATGGCTACACCTTC. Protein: CASSVSTYGYTF.

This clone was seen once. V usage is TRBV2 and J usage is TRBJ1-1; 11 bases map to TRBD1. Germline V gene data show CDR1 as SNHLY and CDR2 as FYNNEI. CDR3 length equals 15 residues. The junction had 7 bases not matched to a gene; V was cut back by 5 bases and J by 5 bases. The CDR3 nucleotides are TGTGCCAGCAGTCCCCGGGACAGGGGGGGAACTGAAGCTTTCTTT. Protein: CASSPRDRGGTEAFF.

The CDR3 loop is CASSQYREVAGNTIYF. The CDR3, as DNA: TGCGCCAGCAGCCAATACAGGGAGGTGGCTGGAAACACCATATATTTT. V is TRBV4-1 and J is TRBJ1-3; tentative D call: TRBD1 (6 bases). Germline V gene lookup returns CDR1 MGHRA and CDR2 YSYEKL. This CDR3 comprises 16 residues. Trimming cost V 2 bases and J 2 bases, with 13 bases left between them.

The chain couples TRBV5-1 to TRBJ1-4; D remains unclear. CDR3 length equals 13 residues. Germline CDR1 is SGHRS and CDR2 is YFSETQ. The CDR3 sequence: CGSTGRFNEKLFF. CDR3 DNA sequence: TGCGGGTCAACTGGGCGGTTTAATGAAAAACTGTTTTTT.

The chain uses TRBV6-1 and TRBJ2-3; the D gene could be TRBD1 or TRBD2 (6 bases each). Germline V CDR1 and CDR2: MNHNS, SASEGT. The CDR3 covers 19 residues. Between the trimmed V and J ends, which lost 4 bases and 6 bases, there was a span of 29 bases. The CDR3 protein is CASSGAEGDSSPSADTQYF. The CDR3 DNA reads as TGTGCCAGCAGTGGGGCCGAGGGGGACTCCTCCCCTAGTGCCGATACGCAGTATTTT.

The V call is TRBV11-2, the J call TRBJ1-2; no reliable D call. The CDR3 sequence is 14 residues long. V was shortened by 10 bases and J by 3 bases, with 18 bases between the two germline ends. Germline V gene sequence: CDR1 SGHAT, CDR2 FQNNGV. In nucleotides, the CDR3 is TGTGCCACCGGACGGGGTCCCGTTGACTATGGCTACACCTTC. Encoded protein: CATGRGPVDYGYTF.

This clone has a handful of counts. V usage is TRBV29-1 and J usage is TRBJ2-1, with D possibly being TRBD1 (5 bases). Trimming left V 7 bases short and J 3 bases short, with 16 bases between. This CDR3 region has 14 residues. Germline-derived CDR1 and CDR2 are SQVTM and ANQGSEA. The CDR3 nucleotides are TGCAGCGCTGACAACAGGAACTACTACAATGAGCAGTTCTTC. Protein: CSADNRNYYNEQFF.

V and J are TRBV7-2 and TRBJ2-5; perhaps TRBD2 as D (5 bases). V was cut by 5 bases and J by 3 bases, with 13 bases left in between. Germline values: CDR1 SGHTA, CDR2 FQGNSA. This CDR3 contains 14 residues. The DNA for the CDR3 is TGTGCCAGCAGCAGACATGGACTGGAAGAGACCCAGTACTTC. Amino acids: CASSRHGLEETQYF.

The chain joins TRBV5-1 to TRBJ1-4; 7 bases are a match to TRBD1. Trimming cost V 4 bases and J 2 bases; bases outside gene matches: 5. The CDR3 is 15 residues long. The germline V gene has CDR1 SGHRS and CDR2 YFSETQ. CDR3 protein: CASSPRQGTNEKLFF. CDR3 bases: TGCGCCAGCAGCCCTCGACAGGGTACTAATGAAAAACTGTTTTTT.

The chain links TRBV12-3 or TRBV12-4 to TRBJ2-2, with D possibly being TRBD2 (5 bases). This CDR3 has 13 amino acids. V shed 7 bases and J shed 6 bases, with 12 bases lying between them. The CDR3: CASIRSGAGELFF. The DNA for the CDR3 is TGTGCCAGCATCAGGAGCGGCGCCGGGGAGCTGTTTTTT.

Here the CDR3 reads CASSYSSGSNGYTF. CDR3 coding DNA: TGTGCCAGCAGTTACTCGTCAGGGTCCAATGGCTACACCTTC. The V gene is TRBV6-5, the J gene TRBJ1-2; the D gene is possibly TRBD1 (5 bases). V dropped 0 bases and J dropped 6 bases, with 11 bases sitting between them. This CDR3 has 14 residues. Germline CDR1 and CDR2: MNHEY and SVGAGI.